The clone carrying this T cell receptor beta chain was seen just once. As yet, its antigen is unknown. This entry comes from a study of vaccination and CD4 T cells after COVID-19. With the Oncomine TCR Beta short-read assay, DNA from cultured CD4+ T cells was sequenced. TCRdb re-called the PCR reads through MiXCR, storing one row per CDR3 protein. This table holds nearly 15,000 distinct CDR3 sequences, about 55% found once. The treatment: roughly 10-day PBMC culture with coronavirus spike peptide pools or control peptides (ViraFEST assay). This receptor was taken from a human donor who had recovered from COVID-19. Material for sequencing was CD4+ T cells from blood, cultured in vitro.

The CDR3 DNA sequence: TGCAGTGCTAGAGATGTGGTCCGGCAGTACTTC. Residues: CSARDVVRQYF. V usage is TRBV20-1 and J usage is TRBJ2-7; D remains unclear. Trimming removed 0 bases at V and 9 bases at J, with 9 bases between. This CDR3 is 11 amino acids long. The germline CDR1 and CDR2 sequences are DFQATT and SNEGSKA (reference sequence).